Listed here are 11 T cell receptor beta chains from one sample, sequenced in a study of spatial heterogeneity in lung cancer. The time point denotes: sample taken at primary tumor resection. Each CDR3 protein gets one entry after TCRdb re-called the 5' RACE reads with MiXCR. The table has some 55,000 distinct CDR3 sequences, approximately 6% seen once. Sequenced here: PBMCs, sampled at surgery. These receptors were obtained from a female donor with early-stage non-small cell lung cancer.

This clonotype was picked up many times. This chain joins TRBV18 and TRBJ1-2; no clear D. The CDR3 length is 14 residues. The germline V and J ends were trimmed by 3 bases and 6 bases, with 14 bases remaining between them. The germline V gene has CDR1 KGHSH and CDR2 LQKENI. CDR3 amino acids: CASSPRLGSDGYTF. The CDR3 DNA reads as TGTGCCAGCTCACCGCGGTTGGGCAGCGATGGCTACACCTTC.

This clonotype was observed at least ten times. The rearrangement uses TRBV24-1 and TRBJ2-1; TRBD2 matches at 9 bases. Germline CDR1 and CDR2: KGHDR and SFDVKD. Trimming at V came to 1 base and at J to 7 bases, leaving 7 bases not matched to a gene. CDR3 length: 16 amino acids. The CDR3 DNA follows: TGTGCCACCAGTGATTTTAGCGGGAGCGCTTCTAATGAGCAGTTCTTC. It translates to CATSDFSGSASNEQFF.

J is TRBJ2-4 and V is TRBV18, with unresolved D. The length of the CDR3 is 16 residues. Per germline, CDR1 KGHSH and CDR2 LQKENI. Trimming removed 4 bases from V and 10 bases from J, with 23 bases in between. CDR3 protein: CASSLQGPGLGEIQYF. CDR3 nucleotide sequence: TGTGCCAGCTCACTGCAAGGGCCCGGGCTCGGCGAAATTCAGTACTTC.

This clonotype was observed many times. CDR3 nucleotide sequence: TGTGCCAGCAGTGAGGGGCCTAGCGGGGCGGGGGAAGAGACCCAGTACTTC. It encodes CASSEGPSGAGEETQYF. The gene calls are TRBV6-1 and TRBJ2-5; 9 nucleotides line up with TRBD2. Per the germline V gene, CDR1 is MNHNS and CDR2 is SASEGT. CDR3 size: 17 residues. The ends lost 3 bases at V and 3 bases at J; junction bases unmatched: 11.

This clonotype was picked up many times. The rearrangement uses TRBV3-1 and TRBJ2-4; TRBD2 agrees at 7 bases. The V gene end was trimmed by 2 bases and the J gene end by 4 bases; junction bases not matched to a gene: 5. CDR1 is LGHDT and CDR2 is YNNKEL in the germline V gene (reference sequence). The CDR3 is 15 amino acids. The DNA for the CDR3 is TGTGCCAGCAGCCAATGGGGACTAATGAAAAACATTCAGTACTTC. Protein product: CASSQWGLMKNIQYF. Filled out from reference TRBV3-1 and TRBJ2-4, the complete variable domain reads DTAVSQTPKYLVTQMGNDKSIKCEQNLGHDTMYWYKQDSKKFLKIMFSYNNKELIINETVPNRFSPKSPDKAHLNLHINSLELGDSAVYFCASSQWGLMKNIQYFGAGTRLSVL.

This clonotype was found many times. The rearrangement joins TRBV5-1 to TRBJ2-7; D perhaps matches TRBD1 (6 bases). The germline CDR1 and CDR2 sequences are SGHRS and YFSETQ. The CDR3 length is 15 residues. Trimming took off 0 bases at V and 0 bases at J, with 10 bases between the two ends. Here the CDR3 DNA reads TGCGCCAGCAGCTTGGACACAGGGAGCTCCTACGAGCAGTACGTC. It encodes CASSLDTGSSYEQYV.

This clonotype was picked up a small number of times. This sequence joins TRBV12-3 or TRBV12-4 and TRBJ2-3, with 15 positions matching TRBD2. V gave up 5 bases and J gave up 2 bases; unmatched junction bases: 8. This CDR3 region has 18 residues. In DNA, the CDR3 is TGTGCCAGCAGTGCCGGGACTAGCGGGAGGCGGAACACAGATACGCAGTATTTT. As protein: CASSAGTSGRRNTDTQYF.

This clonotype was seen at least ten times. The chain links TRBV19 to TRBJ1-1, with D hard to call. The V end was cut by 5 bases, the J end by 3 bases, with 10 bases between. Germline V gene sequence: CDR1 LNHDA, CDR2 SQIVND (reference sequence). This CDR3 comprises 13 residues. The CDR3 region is CASSVSQDTEAFF. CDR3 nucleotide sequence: TGTGCCAGTAGTGTCTCTCAGGACACTGAAGCTTTCTTT.

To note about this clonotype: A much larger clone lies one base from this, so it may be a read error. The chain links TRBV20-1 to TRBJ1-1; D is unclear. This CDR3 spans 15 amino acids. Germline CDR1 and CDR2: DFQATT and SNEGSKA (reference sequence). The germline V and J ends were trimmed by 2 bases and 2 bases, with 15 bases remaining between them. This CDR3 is CSARNRSAGNTEAFF. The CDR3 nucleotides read TGCAGTGCTAGAAATCGCTCGGCAGGAAACACTGAAGCTTTCTTT.

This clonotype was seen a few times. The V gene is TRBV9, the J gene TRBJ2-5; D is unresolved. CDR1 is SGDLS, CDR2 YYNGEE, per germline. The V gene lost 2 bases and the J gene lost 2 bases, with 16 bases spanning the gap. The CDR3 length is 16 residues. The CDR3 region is CASSVGAHLDQETQYF. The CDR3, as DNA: TGTGCCAGCAGCGTGGGCGCACATTTAGATCAAGAGACCCAGTACTTC. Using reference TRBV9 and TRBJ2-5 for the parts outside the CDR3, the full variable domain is DSGVTQTPKHLITATGQRVTLRCSPRSGDLSVYWYQQSLDQGLQFLIQYYNGEERAKGNILERFSAQQFPDLHSELNLSSLELGDSALYFCASSVGAHLDQETQYFGPGTRLLVL.

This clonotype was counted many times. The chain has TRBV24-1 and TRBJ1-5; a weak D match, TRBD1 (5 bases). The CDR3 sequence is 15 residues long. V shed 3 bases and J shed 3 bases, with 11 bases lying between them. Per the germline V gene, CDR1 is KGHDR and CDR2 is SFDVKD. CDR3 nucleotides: TGTGCCACCAGTGATCCAACAGGTAACAATCAGCCCCAGCATTTT. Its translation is CATSDPTGNNQPQHF.